This TCR beta chain was found in a study of T cells of healthy individuals. TCRdb fed the 5' RACE reads into MiXCR, producing one record per CDR3 protein. The table includes nearly 100,000 distinct CDR3 sequences, 15% to 20% detected once. Germline trimming cut 5 bases from V and 9 bases from J; bases unmatched to any gene: 6. The CDR3 is 13 residues long. Germline lookup yields CDR1 LGHNA and CDR2 YSLEER. The clonotype comes from a human donor in good health. The J gene is TRBJ2-4, the V gene TRBV4-3, with 8 bases aligning to TRBD1. The CDR3 DNA follows: TGCGCCAGCAGCAAGGACAGGGCAGGCATTCAGTACTTC. This sequence encodes CASSKDRAGIQYF.